Listed below are T cell receptor beta chains from one sample, sequenced in a study of regulatory T cells in long-lasting Graves disease. TCRdb passed the multiplex PCR reads through MiXCR, listing each CDR3 protein once. This sample has a few hundred thousand distinct CDR3 sequences, with around 24% found just once. The sequences come from peripheral blood mononuclear cells (PBMCs), collected when the disease was refractory, from a patient treated with antithyroid drugs. All receptors derive from a female donor with Graves disease. The CDR3 runs from the conserved cysteine through the conserved F or W. A D gene is named only where the DNA matches it firmly. Rows give clone size only sometimes, using once, few, many, or a class for an expanded clone.

clone size	V gene	J gene	D gene	CDR3 length	CDR3 DNA	CDR3 protein
.	TRBV20-1	TRBJ2-1	TRBD1	14	TGCAGTGTAACCGGGACAGGGGGCATCAATGAGCAGTTCTTC	CSVTGTGGINEQFF
few	TRBV6-1	TRBJ1-5	TRBD1	21	TGTGCCAGCAGCCGTGGGGGCGTACCGGACAGGGGGCTCTATAGCAATCAGCCCCAGCATTTT	CASSRGGVPDRGLYSNQPQHF
many	TRBV2	TRBJ2-5	.	14	TGTGCCAGCAGTTCCGGGACACCGCAAGAGACCCAGTACTTC	CASSSGTPQETQYF
few	TRBV28	TRBJ1-2	TRBD1	15	TGTGCCAGCAGTTTGGGGACAGGGGGGATCTATGGCTACACCTTC	CASSLGTGGIYGYTF
.	TRBV7-9	TRBJ2-6	TRBD1	16	TGTGCCAGCAGCTTAGATTTTGGGGACAGGCCGTACGTCCTGACTTTC	CASSLDFGDRPYVLTF
few	TRBV7-2	TRBJ2-7	TRBD2	15	TGTGCCAGCAGCTTAGGAGGGACTAGCTTCTACGAGCAGTACTTC	CASSLGGTSFYEQYF
few	TRBV27	TRBJ2-7	.	16	TGTGCCAGCAGTTTATTAGGGACTGCAGGTGGCCTCGAGCAGTACTTC	CASSLLGTAGGLEQYF
.	TRBV7-9	TRBJ2-3	.	16	TGTGCCAGCAGCTTAGCGCGTGGCGGGATCACAGATACGCAGTATTTT	CASSLARGGITDTQYF
many	TRBV3-1	TRBJ2-2	.	15	TGTGCCAGCAGCCACGGAGGGGGCGTCCCCGGGGAGCTGTTTTTT	CASSHGGGVPGELFF
.	TRBV19	TRBJ1-2	.	11	TGTGCCAGTAGTACGGTAGGCGGCTACACCTTC	CASSTVGGYTF
.	TRBV5-1	TRBJ1-1	.	14	TGCGCCAGCAGCCAAAAAAACAGTTTATCCGAAGCTTTCTTT	CASSQKNSLSEAFF
many	TRBV7-9	TRBJ2-7	.	14	TGTGCCAGCAGCTTAGGACCAGGTACCTACGAGCAGTACTTC	CASSLGPGTYEQYF
.	TRBV10-3	TRBJ2-2	.	15	TGTGCCATCAAGCCCGGGACTCCCGACACCGGGGAGCTGTTTTTT	CAIKPGTPDTGELFF
.	TRBV13	TRBJ2-7	.	12	TGTGCCAGCAGCAACCGGACCGACGAGCAGTACTTC	CASSNRTDEQYF
.	TRBV20-1	TRBJ2-1	TRBD2	14	TGCAGTGCTAGAGGACTAGCGGGAGTCAATGAGCAGTTCTTC	CSARGLAGVNEQFF
.	TRBV4-3	TRBJ2-2	.	14	TGCGCCAGCAGCCAAGATCTTCCTAGGGGGGAGCTGTTTTTT	CASSQDLPRGELFF
.	TRBV25-1	TRBJ1-1	.	14	TGTGCCAGCAGTGAAAGGGGCGCGGACACTGAAGCTTTCTTT	CASSERGADTEAFF
.	TRBV12-3/TRBV12-4	TRBJ2-7	.	12	TGTGCCACCACGGGGGCAGGGAGGGAGCAGTACTTC	CATTGAGREQYF
many	TRBV5-8	TRBJ2-5	.	13	TGTGCCAGCAGCTTGGATTATATTGGGACCCAGTACTTC	CASSLDYIGTQYF
.	TRBV19	TRBJ2-7	TRBD1	15	TGTGCCAGTAGTTTCGCGACAGGGAGCTCCTACGAGCAGTACTTC	CASSFATGSSYEQYF
.	TRBV5-1	TRBJ1-3	.	17	TGCGCCAGCAGCGAAACGAACGGGCCGAGCTCTGGAAACACCATATATTTT	CASSETNGPSSGNTIYF
.	TRBV24-1	TRBJ2-2	.	13	TGTGCCACCAGTGACCCTCCTACCGGGGAGCTGTTTTTT	CATSDPPTGELFF
few	TRBV11-2	TRBJ2-3	TRBD2	17	TGTGCCAGCAGTACCGGTCTTATCGGGACTAGCGGGGATACGCAGTATTTT	CASSTGLIGTSGDTQYF
many	TRBV7-2	TRBJ1-2	.	15	TGTGCCAGCAGCCCCGGAGGCGGCCAGGGTCGAGGCTACACCTTC	CASSPGGGQGRGYTF
many	TRBV14	TRBJ1-4	.	12	TGTGCCAGCAGCCAAAGGGGTGAAAAACTGTTTTTT	CASSQRGEKLFF
many	TRBV6-1	TRBJ2-7	TRBD1	13	TGTGCCAGCACCGGGACAGACCCTGGCGAGCAGTACTTC	CASTGTDPGEQYF
many	TRBV6-5	TRBJ2-7	.	13	TGTGCCAGCAGTTACTCGATACAGTACGAGCAGTACTTC	CASSYSIQYEQYF
many	TRBV28	TRBJ1-2	.	16	TGTGCCAGCAGTCGGACCCCCCCGGGACCCAACTATGGCTACACCTTC	CASSRTPPGPNYGYTF
.	TRBV6-2/TRBV6-3	TRBJ2-1	.	17	TGTGCCAGCAGTGGCCCCTTAGCGGCAGGAAAAAACAATGAGCAGTTCTTC	CASSGPLAAGKNNEQFF
few	TRBV10-3	TRBJ1-5	.	13	TGTGCCATCAGTGAGTCCCCGACCAAGCCCCAGCATTTT	CAISESPTKPQHF
.	TRBV6-9	TRBJ2-7	.	15	TGTGCCAGCAGTTACGGGGGCTTAAGCTCCTACGAGCAGTACTTC	CASSYGGLSSYEQYF
.	TRBV7-2	TRBJ1-1	.	17	TGTGCCAGCAGCTATTTCTCGGGGGGCGCGCGGAACACTGAAGCTTTCTTT	CASSYFSGGARNTEAFF
.	TRBV29-1	TRBJ1-1	.	12	TGCAGCGTTGAAGAAGGGGGGATATACGATTTCTTT	CSVEEGGIYDFF
few	TRBV4-3	TRBJ1-2	.	16	TGCGCCAGCAGCCAAGAAAGGACCTTCTACAACTATGGCTACACCTTC	CASSQERTFYNYGYTF
.	TRBV5-1	TRBJ2-7	TRBD2	16	TGCGCCAGCAGCAACCTTCCTAGCGGGAGTGCATACGAGCAGTACTTC	CASSNLPSGSAYEQYF
.	TRBV7-2	TRBJ2-7	.	12	TGTGCCAGCAGCCGACCACTTTACGAGCAGTACTTC	CASSRPLYEQYF
many	TRBV6-5	TRBJ1-2	.	19	TGTGCCAGCAGTTACCGCCCGGGTAACAGGGTCGCTGCTAACTATGGCTACACCTTC	CASSYRPGNRVAANYGYTF
many	TRBV28	TRBJ2-7	TRBD2	17	TGTGCCAGCAGTTTATGGGGGGTAGGAGCGGGAGGGGACGAGCAGTACTTC	CASSLWGVGAGGDEQYF
.	TRBV3-1	TRBJ2-5	.	15	TGTGCCAGCAGCCAAGATCGAGCGGACCAAGAGACCCAGTACTTC	CASSQDRADQETQYF
once	TRBV7-9	TRBJ2-7	.	12	TGTGCCAGCAGCGCTCGGGACATCGAGCAGTACTTC	CASSARDIEQYF
many	TRBV10-3	TRBJ1-1	.	12	TGTGCCATCCGGGACAAGAACACTGAAGCTTTCTTT	CAIRDKNTEAFF